This T cell receptor beta chain was captured in a study of OX40 agonist ivuxolimab in advanced cancers. Study summary: Of the participants, more than 35% had some prior anti-PD-1, anti-PD-L1 or anti-CTLA-4 therapy, which was allowed. Three partial responders included one hepatocellular carcinoma patient and two cutaneous melanoma patients.

The protocol was immunoSEQ multiplex PCR, while the TCRdb copy is restricted to in-frame clones and leaves out a portion. There are about 68,000 clones in the sample; roughly 80% occur only once, and approximately 10% lies in the top ten. Study-wide points: Clonal expansion from baseline to week 6 occurred in both CD4+ and CD8+ T cells. CD8+ T cells were the subset that, on average, had more expanded clones than CD4+.

The CDR3 has 14 residues. Trimming pared 2 bases from V and 4 bases from J, leaving 11 bases between. The germline CDR1 and CDR2 sequences are SGHTA and FQGTGA. Worth noting for this clone: Its antigen is not identified.

This clonotype was obtained from an adult with an advanced solid tumor such as melanoma, head and neck, liver or kidney cancer. The V call is TRBV7-3, the J call TRBJ1-1, with a weak D call TRBD1 (5 bases). Sequencing used CD4+ or CD8+ T cells sorted from blood, obtained in a trial of the OX40 agonist ivuxolimab. The CDR3 reads CASSLLGGGTEAFF. The CDR3 DNA follows: TGTGCCAGCAGCTTACTGGGGGGAGGCACTGAAGCTTTCTTT.